This T cell receptor (beta chain) is from a study of cytomegalovirus exposure and HLA in healthy donors. Study-wide findings and caveats: For most TCR sequences rarity was the rule, although some public TCRs occurred in many donors. Accounts indicate the classifier identified cytomegalovirus status with strong specificity and sensitivity. Within the approximately 130 validation repertoires, first-cohort TCR clusters tended to co-occur, according to a later analysis.

The validation cohort, a group of under 150 subjects, included the donors and was separate from the roughly 620-subject first cohort. Concerning this clone itself: The antigen remains undetermined.

Germline V lookup: CDR1 ENHRY, CDR2 SYGVKD. Trimming removed 8 bases from V and 6 bases from J, with 11 bases in between. The CDR3 runs to 11 residues. Profiled with immunoSEQ multiplex PCR; TCRdb holds only in-frame clones, not every one. The sample lists about 240,000 clones, about 87% seen once, with 2.5% to 3% in the top ten. The rearrangement uses TRBV10-3 and TRBJ2-7, with D perhaps matching TRBD2 (7 bases). The sequencing input was PBMCs. The sequence derives from a man between 18 and 35 years old in good health and CMV-seronegative. CDR3 region: CAIGGGPEQYF. CDR3 coding DNA: TGTGCCATCGGCGGGGGCCCCGAGCAGTACTTC.